Following are 27 T cell receptor beta chains from one sample sequenced in a study of glioma-infiltrating T cells after dendritic cell vaccination. Sequencing used immunoSEQ multiplex PCR; TCRdb keeps in-frame clones, though not all of them. In the table there are 45,000 to 55,000 clones, approximately 85% of which are singletons. Sequencing used blood, obtained before dendritic cell vaccination. The receptors shown here come from a human donor with glioblastoma.

The gene calls are TRBV6-5 and TRBJ1-3; D perhaps matches TRBD1 (5 bases). Trimming took 6 bases from V and 0 from J, leaving 12 bases between them. The CDR3 extends over 15 amino acids. Germline V gene sequence: CDR1 MNHEY, CDR2 SVGAGI. The CDR3 is CASRGVGGSGNTIYF. In DNA form, the CDR3 reads TGTGCCAGCAGAGGGGTGGGAGGCTCTGGAAACACCATATATTTT.

The chain links TRBV5-6 to TRBJ1-5; D gene unclear. This CDR3 has 13 residues. CDR1 and CDR2 (germline): SGHDT, YYEEEE. The ends were cut back, 5 bases at V and 9 bases at J, with 15 bases in the middle. The CDR3: CASRAGRGGPQHF. The DNA of the CDR3 is TGTGCCAGCAGGGCCGGACGTGGAGGGCCCCAGCATTTT.

This rearrangement joins TRBV5-4 to TRBJ2-6; D unclear. The CDR3 is made up of 15 amino acids. V was pared by 2 bases and J by 1 base, with 7 bases between. Germline V gives CDR1 SGHNT, CDR2 YYREEE (reference sequence). CDR3 DNA: TGTGCCAGCAGCTTTCCGGTTTCTGGGGCCAACGTCCTGACTTTC. Translating gives CASSFPVSGANVLTF.

The V gene is TRBV10-1, the J gene TRBJ2-3; no clear D gene. This CDR3 is 11 amino acids long. V was clipped by 4 bases and J by 4 bases, with 3 bases between them. Per germline, CDR1 WNHNN and CDR2 SYGVQD (reference sequence). The CDR3 region is CASSASDTQYF. In DNA form, the CDR3 reads TGCGCCAGCAGTGCTTCAGATACGCAGTATTTT.

This clone was recorded once. Different DNA sequences within this sample yield the same CDR3. The V and J genes are TRBV11-2 and TRBJ1-5; 10 nucleotides agree with TRBD1. CDR3 length: 15 amino acids. Trimming at V came to 5 bases and at J to 4 bases, leaving 5 bases not matched to a gene. CDR1 is SGHAT, CDR2 FQNNGV, per germline. CDR3 sequence reads: CASSLRQGANQPQHF. The CDR3 DNA reads as TGTGCCAGCAGCCTTCGACAGGGGGCAAATCAGCCCCAGCATTTT. Full variable domain (remainder filled in from reference TRBV11-2 and TRBJ1-5): EAGVAQSPRYKIIEKRQSVAFWCNPISGHATLYWYQQILGQGPKLLIQFQNNGVVDDSQLPKDRFSAERLKGVDSTLKIQPAKLEDSAVYLCASSLRQGANQPQHFGDGTRLSIL.

V usage is TRBV29-1 and J usage is TRBJ1-5, with D hard to call. V shed 4 bases and J shed 3 bases, with 7 bases lying between them. Germline-derived CDR1 and CDR2 are SQVTM and ANQGSEA. CDR3 length: 12 residues. CDR3: CSVGVHNQPQHF. For the CDR3, the DNA is TGCAGCGTTGGCGTTCACAATCAGCCCCAGCATTTT.

The V and J genes are TRBV7-2 and TRBJ2-4, with 10 bases identical to TRBD2. J gave up 5 bases and V 5 bases, and 6 bases lay outside the gene matches. From germline, CDR1 is SGHTA and CDR2 FQGNSA. The CDR3 spans 15 residues. Written as DNA, the CDR3 is TGTGCCAGCAGCCCTTCTAGCGGGAGACAAAACATTCAGTACTTC. Translating gives CASSPSSGRQNIQYF.

Comment on this clone: The sample holds other DNA sequences that translate to the same CDR3. This chain connects TRBV11-2 to TRBJ1-1; 8 bases fit TRBD1. The CDR3 is 12 amino acids. Germline V lookup: CDR1 SGHAT, CDR2 FQNNGV. V shed 4 bases, J shed 8 bases, and the junction held 3 bases outside the gene matches. As DNA, the CDR3 is TGTGCCAGCAGCTCAGGACAGGGCGAAGCTTTCTTT. Translated: CASSSGQGEAFF.

The chain uses TRBV5-1 and TRBJ1-4; D is undetermined. The V gene lost 3 bases and the J gene lost 8 bases, with 17 bases spanning the gap. Germline values: CDR1 SGHRS, CDR2 YFSETQ. The CDR3 consists of 15 residues. The CDR3 loop reads CASSSGGRVYEKLFF. In DNA, the CDR3 is TGCGCCAGCAGCTCTGGTGGGAGGGTTTACGAAAAACTGTTTTTT.

CDR3 in amino acids: CASSEQGPGDEQFF. DNA of the CDR3: TGCGCCAGCAGTGAACAAGGGCCGGGGGATGAGCAGTTCTTC. V gene TRBV10-1 combines with J gene TRBJ2-1; maybe TRBD2 (6 bases). Per the germline V gene, CDR1 is WNHNN and CDR2 is SYGVQD (reference sequence). The V end lost 3 bases, the J end lost 8 bases, and 14 bases lay between the germline ends. This CDR3 contains 14 residues.

Concerning this clone itself: The germline gene is not matched at one end of the junction; a read error may be the cause. The chain recombines TRBV11-2 with TRBJ1-1, with D unclear. This CDR3 contains 14 residues. Germline values: CDR1 SGHAT, CDR2 FQNNGV. CDR3 region: CASSPPWANAEAFF. CDR3 in DNA: TGTGCCAGCAGCCCCCCTTGGGCGAACGCTGAAGCTTTCTTT.

This clone was counted between two and nine times. This chain links TRBV7-9 with TRBJ1-3; D may be TRBD1 (5 bases). CDR3 size: 15 residues. V was shortened by 5 bases and J by 0 bases, with 11 bases between the two germline ends. Germline V gene data show CDR1 as SEHNR and CDR2 as FQNEAQ (reference sequence). CDR3 sequence reads: CASSRGQTSGNTIYF. Here the CDR3 DNA reads TGTGCCAGCAGCCGTGGACAAACCTCTGGAAACACCATATATTTT.

This clone came up a few times. The junction differs from germline at one of its ends, possibly a read error. Other DNA sequences from this sample encode an identical CDR3 as well. V is TRBV15 and J is TRBJ1-6; unclear D gene. The CDR3 consists of 16 residues. CDR1 LNHNV and CDR2 YYDKDF come from the germline V gene (reference sequence). The CDR3 loop is CATSRAGGSYNSPLHF. DNA of the CDR3: TGTGCCACCAGCAGAGCGGGTGGCAGCTATAATTCCCCCCTCCACTTT. Looking up the rest from reference TRBV15 and TRBJ1-6 gives the full variable domain: DAMVIQNPRYQVTQFGKPVTLSCSQTLNHNVMYWYQQKSSQAPKLLFHYYDKDFNNEADTPDNFQSRRPNTSFCFLDIRSPGLGDTAMYLCATSRAGGSYNSPLHFGNGTRLTVT.

J is TRBJ2-3 and V is TRBV19; TRBD2 agrees at 13 bases. The CDR3 has 17 amino acids. V dropped 0 bases and J dropped 9; count of bases not matched to a gene: 9. Germline loops: CDR1 LNHDA, CDR2 SQIVND (reference sequence). CDR3 sequence (DNA): TGTGCCAGTAGTATAGAACCCGGACTAGCGGGGGTGTGGACGCAGTATTTT. Protein sequence: CASSIEPGLAGVWTQYF.

This chain links TRBV18 with TRBJ1-4; no clear D gene. The V end lost 2 bases, the J end lost 8 bases, and 9 bases lay between the germline ends. Looked up from germline, CDR1 is KGHSH and CDR2 is LQKENI. CDR3 size: 13 residues. For the CDR3, the DNA is TGTGCCAGCTCACCATCAATTCAGGAAAAACTGTTTTTT. Its protein product is CASSPSIQEKLFF.

The chain recombines TRBV7-7 with TRBJ2-7; perhaps TRBD2 as D (6 bases). The germline V gene encodes CDR1 SSHAT and CDR2 FNYEAQ (reference sequence). This CDR3 has 18 residues. V gave up 4 bases and J gave up 3 bases, with 25 bases separating them. The CDR3 nucleotides read TGTGCCAGCAGCTCCCTTTTCCCTTTAGGGACTCGAGGCTACGAGCAGTACTTC. Translating gives CASSSLFPLGTRGYEQYF.

This chain uses TRBV9 with TRBJ2-2, with TRBD2 as a possible D gene (5 bases). V was trimmed by 3 bases and J by 1 base, leaving 7 bases between them. The germline V gene has CDR1 SGDLS and CDR2 YYNGEE. CDR3 length: 14 residues. CDR3 nucleotide sequence: TGTGCCAGCAGCGGTGAGGGGAACACCGGGGAGCTGTTTTTT. Its protein product is CASSGEGNTGELFF. The full variable domain, completed using reference TRBV9 and TRBJ2-2, is DSGVTQTPKHLITATGQRVTLRCSPRSGDLSVYWYQQSLDQGLQFLIQYYNGEERAKGNILERFSAQQFPDLHSELNLSSLELGDSALYFCASSGEGNTGELFFGEGSRLTVL.

This chain links TRBV5-6 with TRBJ1-1; no clear D. The V end lost 4 bases, the J end lost 0 bases, and 16 bases lay between the germline ends. Germline values: CDR1 SGHDT, CDR2 YYEEEE. This CDR3 has 16 amino acids. The CDR3 is CASSRGSPGMNTEAFF. CDR3 DNA sequence: TGTGCCAGCAGCCGCGGGAGCCCCGGGATGAACACTGAAGCTTTCTTT.

This chain joins TRBV6-5 and TRBJ1-1; 8 bases fit TRBD1. V shed 6 bases, J shed 6 bases, and the junction held 0 bases outside the gene matches. CDR1 is MNHEY and CDR2 is SVGAGI in the germline V gene. There are 11 residues in the CDR3. In nucleotides, the CDR3 is TGTGCCAGCAGCAGGGGGCCTGAAGCTTTCTTT. Amino acid sequence: CASSRGPEAFF.

As concerns this clone: At the DNA level, this CDR3 is encoded by other sequences in the same sample as well. The V gene is TRBV7-7, the J gene TRBJ2-1, with 7 bases identical to TRBD2. The length of the CDR3 is 13 residues. J lost 7 bases, V lost 1 base, and 1 base had no gene match. Germline values: CDR1 SSHAT, CDR2 FNYEAQ (reference sequence). CDR3 in DNA: TGTGCCAGCAGCTTAGGGGGAGGGAATGAGCAGTTCTTC. Translation gives CASSLGGGNEQFF.

This clone has only a few counts. The CDR3 protein is CASSESASGIIEQFF. CDR3 in DNA: TGCGCCAGCAGTGAGTCGGCTAGCGGGATCATTGAGCAGTTCTTC. This chain connects TRBV10-1 to TRBJ2-1; 9 nucleotides align to TRBD2. The trim removed 0 bases at V and 9 bases at J, leaving 6 bases unmatched. The CDR3 runs to 15 residues. CDR1 and CDR2 (germline): WNHNN, SYGVQD (reference sequence).

This clone was picked up one time. V and J are TRBV30 and TRBJ2-2; 11 positions agree with TRBD1. The V and J ends lost 4 bases and 7 bases, in that order; junction bases with no gene match: 5. The CDR3 contains 14 residues. From germline, CDR1 is GTSNPN and CDR2 SVGIG (reference sequence). The chain's CDR3 is CAWTWTGGFGELFF. The CDR3 DNA is TGTGCCTGGACCTGGACAGGGGGCTTCGGGGAGCTGTTTTTT.

A few counts support this clone. This chain joins TRBV4-3 and TRBJ2-7, with a weak D call TRBD2 (6 bases). Germline loops: CDR1 LGHNA, CDR2 YSLEER. V lost 4 bases and J 2 bases, leaving 9 bases between the germline ends. The CDR3 sequence is 13 residues long. The CDR3 region has the DNA TGCGCCAGCAGCCTCAGGACTACCTACGAGCAGTACTTC. Its protein product is CASSLRTTYEQYF.

The J gene is TRBJ2-7, the V gene TRBV11-2; 9 bases fit TRBD2. The germline V gene encodes CDR1 SGHAT and CDR2 FQNNGV. Trimming removed 5 bases from V and 6 bases from J; junction bases left unmatched: 8. The CDR3 spans 14 residues. The chain's CDR3 is CASSPRGLALEQYF. For the CDR3, the DNA is TGTGCCAGCAGCCCCAGGGGACTAGCCCTCGAGCAGTACTTC.

The chain has TRBV9 and TRBJ2-5; 8 bases are a match to TRBD1. The CDR3 contains 13 residues. The germline CDR1 and CDR2 sequences are SGDLS and YYNGEE. The trim removed 4 bases at V and 7 bases at J, leaving 6 bases unmatched. As DNA, the CDR3 is TGTGCCAGCAGCCCGGACAGGGTAGGGACCCAGTACTTC. Protein: CASSPDRVGTQYF.

The rearrangement joins TRBV4-3 to TRBJ2-5; 13 bases fit TRBD2. The J call may not be correct, given that the DNA end is closer to TRBJ2-7. CDR1 and CDR2 (germline): LGHNA, YSLEER. This CDR3 is built from 19 residues. CDR3 sequence reads: CASSQEVVGLAGSSYEQYF. CDR3 DNA: TGCGCCAGCAGCCAAGAAGTAGTGGGACTAGCGGGGAGCTCCTACGAGCAGTACTTC.

This rearrangement joins TRBV11-2 to TRBJ1-5; D is ambiguous. The CDR3 contains 13 residues. Per the germline V gene, CDR1 is SGHAT and CDR2 is FQNNGV. The V gene lost 8 bases and the J gene lost 5 bases, with 13 bases spanning the gap. CDR3 sequence reads: CASSRGPDQPQHF. In nucleotides, the CDR3 is TGTGCCAGCTCTCGAGGGCCGGATCAGCCCCAGCATTTT.